Listed here is a single T cell receptor beta chain. The target antigen is unknown. The ends were cut back, 2 bases at V and 1 base at J, with 15 bases in the middle. This CDR3 is 16 amino acids long. Germline CDR1 reads SGHNT; CDR2 reads YYREEE (reference sequence). Every isolated RNA sample was fully reverse transcribed, so sequencing captured expressed TCRB transcripts. Profiling relied on immunoSEQ multiplex PCR, and the TCRdb table lists in-frame clones only, not all of them. The sample lists 65,000 to 85,000 clones, around 49% occurring once. This entry comes from a study of beta chain features in type 1 diabetes. Study-level results: Significant though moderate, a shortening of TCRB CDR3s appeared in all four CD4+ subsets of Type 1 diabetes patients.

The specimen sequenced was central memory CD4+ T cells from blood. The sequence was collected from a man younger than 45 with type 1 diabetes. The J gene is TRBJ2-5, the V gene TRBV5-4; weak D call: TRBD1 (6 bases). In nucleotides, the CDR3 is TGTGCCAGCAGCTTATCGACAGGACAGAGCCAAGAGACCCAGTACTTC. Its translation: CASSLSTGQSQETQYF.